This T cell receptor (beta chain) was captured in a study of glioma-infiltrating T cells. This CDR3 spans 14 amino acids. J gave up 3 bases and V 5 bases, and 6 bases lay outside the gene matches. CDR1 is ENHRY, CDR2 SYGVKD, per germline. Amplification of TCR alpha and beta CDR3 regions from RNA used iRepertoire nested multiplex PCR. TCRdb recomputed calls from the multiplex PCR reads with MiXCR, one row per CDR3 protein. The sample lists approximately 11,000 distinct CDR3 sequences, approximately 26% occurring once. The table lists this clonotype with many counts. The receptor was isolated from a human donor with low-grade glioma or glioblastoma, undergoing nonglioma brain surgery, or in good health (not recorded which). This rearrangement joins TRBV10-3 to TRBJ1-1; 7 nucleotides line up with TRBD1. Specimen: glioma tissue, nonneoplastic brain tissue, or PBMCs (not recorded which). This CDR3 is CAISSSTGDTEAFF. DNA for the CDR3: TGTGCCATCAGTTCCTCCACAGGGGACACTGAAGCTTTCTTT.